Below, 15 T cell receptor beta chains from the same sample are listed, as sequenced in a study of graft-versus-host responses after intestinal transplantation. These receptors have no known antigen. Clones were sequenced by immunoSEQ multiplex PCR, and TCRdb holds only the in-frame ones, with some missing. In the table there are more than 70,000 clones, roughly 80% of which are singletons. The sample in question was unstimulated CD4+ T cells sorted from spleen or lymph node cells, obtained before intestinal transplant. The receptor set was obtained from a human donor who received an intestinal transplant.

The J gene is TRBJ1-1, the V gene TRBV7-2, with 7 bases matching TRBD1. The germline V gene encodes CDR1 SGHTA and CDR2 FQGNSA. The length of the CDR3 is 14 residues. Germline trimming cut 5 bases from V and 3 bases from J; bases unmatched to any gene: 6. The CDR3 DNA reads TGTGCCAGCAGCCCCAGGACAGGCCACACTGAAGCTTTCTTT. It is translated as CASSPRTGHTEAFF.

This clone was found once. This sequence joins TRBV10-3 and TRBJ2-7, with D tentatively TRBD2 (6 bases). This CDR3 region has 14 residues. The germline CDR1 and CDR2 sequences are ENHRY and SYGVKD. Trimming shortened V by 7 bases and J by 2 bases, and 15 bases separated the two germline ends. This CDR3 reads CAIKSLADTYEQYF. CDR3 in DNA: TGTGCCATCAAGTCGTTAGCGGATACCTACGAGCAGTACTTC.

The chain uses TRBV28 and TRBJ2-7, with D possibly being TRBD1 (7 bases). The CDR3 sequence is 14 residues long. From germline, CDR1 is MDHEN and CDR2 SYDVKM. Trimming took 3 bases from V and 3 from J, leaving 12 bases between them. Written as DNA, the CDR3 is TGTGCCAGCAGTTTGCACAGGGGAGGCTACGAGCAGTACTTC. This gives the protein CASSLHRGGYEQYF. Drawing the rest from reference TRBV28 and TRBJ2-7, the complete variable domain is DVKVTQSSRYLVKRTGEKVFLECVQDMDHENMFWYRQDPGLGLRLIYFSYDVKMKEKGDIPEGYSVSREKKERFSLILESASTNQTSMYLCASSLHRGGYEQYFGPGTRLTVT.

This clone was seen a few times. The chain employs TRBV2 and TRBJ2-7; D is uncertain. This CDR3 contains 11 residues. Trimming left V 6 bases short and J 3 bases short, with 6 bases between. From germline, CDR1 is SNHLY and CDR2 FYNNEI. The CDR3 DNA sequence: TGTGCCAGCAGCCAGGTCTACGAGCAGTACTTC. It specifies CASSQVYEQYF.

The CDR3 sequence is CASSHPGTADNQPQHF. DNA for the CDR3: TGCGCCAGCAGTCACCCTGGGACAGCGGACAATCAGCCCCAGCATTTT. V gene TRBV23-1 combines with J gene TRBJ1-5, with TRBD1 identical over 7 bases. TRBV23-1 counts as an open reading frame of uncertain function. V lost 3 bases to trimming and J lost 3 bases; unmatched junction nucleotides: 8. The CDR3 is 16 amino acids.

This clone has a handful of counts. The CDR3 spells CASSLTAAGTEAFF. CDR3 DNA sequence: TGCGCCAGCAGCTTGACGGCGGCGGGCACTGAAGCTTTCTTT. This chain joins TRBV5-1 and TRBJ1-1; D uncertain. CDR3 size: 14 residues. The V gene lost 1 base and the J gene lost 4 bases, with 11 bases spanning the gap. CDR1 is SGHRS, CDR2 YFSETQ, per germline.

The V gene is TRBV28, the J gene TRBJ1-5; D is possibly TRBD1 (5 bases). Trimming stripped 2 bases from V and 7 bases from J, with 12 bases between. CDR1 and CDR2 (germline): MDHEN, SYDVKM. This CDR3 has 14 amino acids. The CDR3 here is CASSLLRVGQPQHF. The CDR3 DNA reads TGTGCCAGCAGTTTACTCAGGGTAGGACAGCCCCAGCATTTT.

The chain has TRBV6-1 and TRBJ2-2; D is uncertain. Germline V gene data show CDR1 as MNHNS and CDR2 as SASEGT. V was clipped by 6 bases and J by 7 bases, with 6 bases between them. This CDR3 has 11 amino acids. This CDR3 is CASRNHGELFF. The CDR3 bases are TGTGCCAGCAGAAATCACGGGGAGCTGTTTTTT.

The rearrangement uses TRBV27 and TRBJ2-7, with D perhaps TRBD2 (6 bases). Germline-derived CDR1 and CDR2 are MNHEY and SMNVEV (reference sequence). The CDR3 length is 15 residues. Trimming cost V 5 bases and J 6 bases, with 20 bases left between them. CDR3 DNA sequence: TGTGCCAGCAGTCCCAGGTCCGGTTTCGGGAGCGAGCAGTACTTC. Translation gives CASSPRSGFGSEQYF.

This clone has a single count. V gene TRBV12-1 combines with J gene TRBJ1-5. TRBV12-1 is flagged as a pseudogene. This CDR3 comprises 9 residues. In DNA, the CDR3 is TGTGCCATCGGGCAGCCCCAGCATTTT. As protein: CAIGQPQHF.

This clone was detected only once. This chain joins TRBV2 and TRBJ2-7, with TRBD2 matching 7 bases. CDR3 length: 12 amino acids. V lost 7 bases, J lost 3 bases, and 3 bases stayed unmatched. In germline, CDR1 is SNHLY, CDR2 FYNNEI. CDR3 protein: CASTASGYEQYF. The CDR3 DNA reads as TGTGCCAGCACCGCTAGCGGCTACGAGCAGTACTTC.

This rearrangement joins TRBV5-1 to TRBJ1-1; 7 bases map to TRBD1. In germline, CDR1 is SGHRS, CDR2 YFSETQ. V shed 4 bases and J 4 bases; nucleotides not matched to a gene: 4. CDR3 length: 13 residues. CDR3 in DNA: TGCGCCAGCAGCCCTGGGACAGTCACTGAAGCTTTCTTT. This translates into CASSPGTVTEAFF.

The rearrangement links TRBV5-1 to TRBJ2-5; D gene uncertain. The CDR3 has 13 residues. CDR1 and CDR2 (germline): SGHRS, YFSETQ. V lost 4 bases to trimming and J lost 4 bases, with 11 bases between them. Written as DNA, the CDR3 is TGCGCCAGCAGCCCCCGGAGTGGAGAGACCCAGTACTTC. Its protein product is CASSPRSGETQYF.

The chain combines TRBV9 with TRBJ2-3; 10 nucleotides agree with TRBD1. This CDR3 has 17 residues. Germline values: CDR1 SGDLS, CDR2 YYNGEE. Losses at the gene ends were 0 bases for V and 4 bases for J; bases not matched to a gene: 8. CDR3 coding DNA: TGTGCCAGCAGCGTAGCCGACAGGGGGCGCCAAGCAGATACGCAGTATTTT. Translating it yields CASSVADRGRQADTQYF. Filled out from reference TRBV9 and TRBJ2-3, the complete variable domain reads DSGVTQTPKHLITATGQRVTLRCSPRSGDLSVYWYQQSLDQGLQFLIQYYNGEERAKGNILERFSAQQFPDLHSELNLSSLELGDSALYFCASSVADRGRQADTQYFGPGTRLTVL.

The chain links TRBV6-1 to TRBJ2-1, with D maybe TRBD1 (5 bases). The CDR3 is 15 amino acids. With 7 bases removed from V and 0 bases from J, the gap between germline ends came to 13 bases. Germline loops: CDR1 MNHNS, CDR2 SASEGT. CDR3 protein: CASMPGSSSYNEQFF. The CDR3 bases are TGTGCCAGCATGCCAGGGTCCAGCTCCTACAATGAGCAGTTCTTC.